This T cell receptor (beta chain) was recorded in a study of neurological immune-mediated disorders. For the study at large: Relapsing-remitting patients made up most of the 34 multiple sclerosis patients, and secondary progressive patients made up 3.

Study findings and constraints: Levels of TCR clonal expansion peaked in HTLV-1-associated myelopathy and reached their lowest in multiple sclerosis, under those of healthy controls.

Germline lookup yields CDR1 SGHRS and CDR2 YFSETQ. Trimming took 3 bases from V and 0 from J, leaving 9 bases between them. This CDR3 region has 14 residues. This clonotype occurred many times. No antigen is known for it. A 10-nucleotide random UMI tagged transcripts in template-switch 5'RACE cDNA synthesis. Over 200 million TCR-beta sequences from 15-18 subjects came out of each sequencing run. From the 5' RACE reads, TCRdb called clonotypes with MiXCR, one entry per CDR3 protein. The sample carries more than 40,000 distinct CDR3 sequences, about 2% recorded once. The receptor comes from a woman aged 40-49 years with multiple sclerosis. Sequencing was carried out using PBMCs. The V call is TRBV5-1, the J call TRBJ1-1, with D possibly matching TRBD1 (5 bases). As DNA, the CDR3 is TGCGCCAGCAGCTGGGGCCAATTGAACACTGAAGCTTTCTTT. This codes for CASSWGQLNTEAFF.